The text below deals with one T cell receptor beta chain. The antigen remains unidentified. The data were taken from a study of identical twins. General study results and limits: Those out-of-frame alpha sequences shared by twins showed an excess of low generation probability. Twins' surplus sharing was weaker for beta out-of-frame sequences. Fewer insertions marked abundant cord blood beta clonotypes; young adult naive trended weakly, memory not at all. Invariant MAIT and iNKT cells could partly confound zero-insertion analyses.

CDR3 length: 14 residues. V lost 3 bases and J lost 7, with 14 bases in between. Germline V gene lookup returns CDR1 SGHDT and CDR2 YYEEEE. A single record per CDR3 protein comes from TCRdb applying MiXCR to the 5' RACE reads. This sample has around 340,000 distinct CDR3 sequences, with approximately 13% found just once. The same sample was also studied in work on yellow fever vaccine responses in identical twins.

The receptor was derived from a woman aged 18-29 years in good health. The V gene is TRBV5-6, the J gene TRBJ2-1, with a tentative D call TRBD2 (5 bases). Sequencing was performed on CD8+ T cells sorted from blood. The CDR3: CASSSSRALNEQFF. CDR3 in DNA: TGTGCCAGCAGCTCCTCGAGGGCCTTGAATGAGCAGTTCTTC.